Listed below are T cell receptor beta chains from one sample, sequenced in a study of blood T cell repertoires in COVID-19. The data were produced by immunoSEQ multiplex PCR, yet TCRdb's version contains in-frame clones alone and is incomplete. The sample lists over 250,000 clones, 80% to 90% occurring once. The source material was peripheral blood. The receptors stem from a woman in her 70s with acute or convalescent COVID-19. Both conserved end residues are part of each CDR3. Fields, in order: V gene, J gene, clone size, D gene, CDR3 protein, CDR3 DNA. A D gene is named only where the DNA matches it firmly. Not every row has a clone size; where given, it reads once, few, many or a size class.

TRBV3-1/TRBV3-2,TRBJ1-4,NA,TRBD1,CASSQDPQGVGEKLFF,TGTGCCAGCAGCCAAGACCCACAGGGGGTGGGGGAAAAACTGTTTTTT
TRBV3-1/TRBV3-2,TRBJ1-6,few,NA,CASSPGQTRSPLHF,TGTGCCAGCAGCCCCGGACAGACGCGTTCACCCCTCCACTTT
TRBV7-3,TRBJ2-2,few,NA,CASSPGLFTGELFF,TGTGCCAGCAGCCCTGGACTATTTACCGGGGAGCTGTTTTTT
TRBV5-1,TRBJ2-3,NA,TRBD2,CASTRLAGGTDTQYF,TGCGCCAGCACCCGGTTAGCGGGGGGCACAGATACGCAGTATTTT
TRBV6-5,TRBJ2-7,NA,NA,CASASDYEQYF,TGTGCCAGCGCGTCCGACTACGAGCAGTACTTC
TRBV2,TRBJ2-5,NA,TRBD1,CASRPGQGAETQYF,TGTGCCAGCAGGCCGGGACAGGGGGCAGAGACCCAGTACTTC
TRBV30,TRBJ1-3,once,TRBD1,CAWSVGTGLPSSGNTIYF,TGTGCCTGGAGTGTAGGGACAGGGCTCCCTAGCTCTGGAAACACCATATATTTT
TRBV10-3,TRBJ2-5,NA,NA,CAISESPGETQYF,TGTGCCATCAGTGAGTCCCCAGGGGAGACCCAGTACTTC
TRBV27,TRBJ2-3,once,TRBD1,CASRRQGWADTQYF,TGTGCCAGCAGAAGACAGGGTTGGGCAGATACGCAGTATTTT
TRBV6-1,TRBJ2-7,NA,NA,CASSELAGSPYEQYF,TGTGCCAGCAGTGAACTTGCCGGGAGCCCCTACGAGCAGTACTTC
TRBV2,TRBJ1-5,NA,NA,CASNGAGGQPQHF,TGTGCCAGCAATGGCGCCGGGGGTCAGCCCCAGCATTTT
TRBV11-2,TRBJ1-4,NA,NA,CASSVRTAEKLFF,TGTGCCAGCAGCGTCCGGACAGCCGAAAAACTGTTTTTT
TRBV14,TRBJ2-3,NA,TRBD2,CASSRTWGGTQYF,TGTGCCAGCAGCCGAACATGGGGGGGTACGCAGTATTTT
TRBV5-1,TRBJ2-1,few,NA,CASSSGGINEQFF,TGCGCCAGCAGCTCTGGAGGCATCAATGAGCAGTTCTTC
TRBV10-3,TRBJ1-5,once,NA,CAISERGGNQPQHF,TGTGCCATCAGTGAGCGGGGGGGCAATCAGCCCCAGCATTTT
TRBV24-1,TRBJ2-2,NA,NA,CATSGRGTGELFF,TGTGCCACCAGTGGTCGGGGCACCGGGGAGCTGTTTTTT
TRBV7-9,TRBJ1-2,few,TRBD1,CASSLQGASYGYTF,TGTGCCAGCAGCTTACAGGGGGCCAGCTATGGCTACACCTTC
TRBV28,TRBJ2-2,NA,TRBD1,CASSSGGANTGELFF,TGTGCCAGCAGCTCAGGGGGCGCGAACACCGGGGAGCTGTTTTTT
TRBV12-3/TRBV12-4,TRBJ1-1,NA,NA,CASSPTNTEAFF,TGTGCCAGCAGTCCGACTAACACTGAAGCTTTCTTT
TRBV2,TRBJ2-1,NA,NA,CASNYRGTYNEQFF,TGTGCCAGCAATTATAGGGGAACCTACAATGAGCAGTTCTTC
TRBV4-1,TRBJ2-7,NA,NA,CASSQRGPGRAPYEQYF,TGCGCCAGCAGCCAACGCGGGCCCGGACGCGCACCCTACGAGCAGTACTTC
TRBV20-1,TRBJ1-5,NA,NA,CSASKAWSNQPQHF,TGCAGTGCTAGTAAAGCCTGGAGCAATCAGCCCCAGCATTTT
TRBV19,TRBJ1-1,NA,TRBD1,CASSHLDRDTEAFF,TGTGCCAGTAGTCACCTTGACAGGGACACTGAAGCTTTCTTT
TRBV9,TRBJ1-1,once,TRBD1,CASSVGTVGGNTEAFF,TGTGCCAGCAGCGTCGGGACAGTCGGGGGCAACACTGAAGCTTTCTTT
TRBV5-5,TRBJ2-3,once,TRBD2,CASSLERTSADTQYF,TGTGCCAGCAGCTTGGAGAGGACTAGCGCCGATACGCAGTATTTT
TRBV2,TRBJ1-2,NA,NA,CASSGYERTGGYTF,TGTGCCAGCAGTGGGTACGAGAGAACGGGAGGCTACACCTTC
TRBV2,TRBJ1-4,NA,NA,CASRTKGAGAGEKLFF,TGTGCCAGCAGAACAAAAGGAGCGGGGGCTGGTGAAAAACTGTTTTTT
TRBV7-8,TRBJ1-3,NA,NA,CASSLGATLSANTIYF,TGTGCCAGCAGCTTAGGGGCCACACTTTCGGCGAACACCATATATTTT
TRBV6-6,TRBJ1-5,NA,NA,CASSYPERSQPQHF,TGTGCCAGCAGTTACCCCGAAAGGAGTCAGCCCCAGCATTTT
TRBV19,TRBJ1-2,NA,TRBD1,CASTEGQTNGYTF,TGTGCCAGTACGGAGGGACAGACCAATGGCTACACCTTC
TRBV19,TRBJ1-2,NA,TRBD1,CASRGTGDNYGYTF,TGTGCCAGTAGGGGGACAGGGGACAATTATGGCTACACCTTC
TRBV3-1/TRBV3-2,TRBJ1-1,NA,TRBD1,CASSRQGEAFF,TGTGCCAGCAGTCGACAGGGGGAAGCTTTCTTT
TRBV11-2,TRBJ2-3,NA,TRBD1,CASSSRDRGVIDTQYF,TGTGCCAGCAGCTCGAGGGACAGGGGGGTTATAGATACGCAGTATTTT
TRBV3-1/TRBV3-2,TRBJ2-1,NA,NA,CASSQGAKYNEQFF,TGTGCCAGCAGCCAAGGGGCCAAGTACAATGAGCAGTTCTTC
TRBV30,TRBJ1-1,NA,NA,CAWREGGGLTEAFF,TGTGCCTGGAGAGAAGGGGGGGGTCTAACTGAAGCTTTCTTT
TRBV7-2,TRBJ1-1,NA,TRBD1,CASSLQGAWTEAFF,TGTGCCAGCAGCTTACAGGGGGCATGGACTGAAGCTTTCTTT
TRBV6-8,TRBJ1-5,medium-sized,NA,CASRIQGDQPQHF,TGTGCCAGCCGGATACAGGGCGATCAGCCCCAGCATTTT
TRBV7-9,TRBJ2-7,NA,NA,CASSPVTGDSYEQYF,TGTGCCAGCAGCCCTGTGACCGGGGACTCCTACGAGCAGTACTTC
TRBV7-8,TRBJ1-3,few,NA,CASSSVQGFSGNTIYF,TGTGCCAGCAGCTCTGTACAGGGTTTCTCTGGAAACACCATATATTTT
TRBV3-1/TRBV3-2,TRBJ2-3,NA,NA,CASSPGARGDTQYF,TGTGCCAGCAGCCCGGGAGCCCGGGGAGATACGCAGTATTTT
TRBV7-2,TRBJ2-5,NA,NA,CASSSSTRRGETQYF,TGTGCCAGCAGCTCCTCGACTCGCCGAGGCGAGACCCAGTACTTC
TRBV19,TRBJ1-5,NA,TRBD1,CASSISRGQDGSPQHF,TGTGCCAGTAGTATAAGCAGGGGGCAGGATGGTTCGCCCCAGCATTTT
TRBV5-5,TRBJ1-1,NA,NA,CASSSIVNTEAFF,TGTGCCAGCAGCTCGATAGTGAACACTGAAGCTTTCTTT
TRBV11-2,TRBJ1-6,NA,NA,CASSFWTDNSPLHF,TGTGCCAGCAGCTTCTGGACAGATAATTCACCCCTCCATTTT
TRBV2,TRBJ1-1,NA,TRBD1,CASSEKGARTEAFF,TGTGCCAGCAGTGAAAAGGGGGCTCGCACTGAAGCTTTCTTT
TRBV3-1/TRBV3-2,TRBJ1-4,NA,NA,CASSQYNSGEREKLFF,TGTGCCAGCAGCCAATACAACTCGGGGGAGCGTGAAAAACTGTTTTTT
TRBV2,TRBJ1-5,NA,NA,CASRTGSSNQPQHF,TGTGCCAGCCGAACAGGGTCGAGCAATCAGCCCCAGCATTTT
TRBV5-1,TRBJ1-1,few,NA,CASSFNRNTEAFF,TGCGCCAGCAGCTTTAACAGGAACACTGAAGCTTTCTTT
TRBV10-3,TRBJ2-3,once,TRBD2,CAISGTGTRATDTQYF,TGTGCCATCTCAGGCACCGGGACTAGGGCCACAGATACGCAGTATTTT
TRBV19,TRBJ1-5,NA,NA,CASSIYPGSNQPQHF,TGTGCCAGTAGTATCTACCCAGGGAGCAATCAGCCCCAGCATTTT
TRBV6-6,TRBJ1-3,NA,NA,CASAGALGNTIYF,TGTGCCAGCGCGGGGGCTCTTGGAAACACCATATATTTT
TRBV3-1/TRBV3-2,TRBJ1-2,NA,TRBD1,CASSQEGTGGSYGYTF,TGTGCCAGCAGCCAAGAGGGGACAGGGGGCTCCTATGGCTACACCTTC
TRBV5-5,TRBJ2-2,NA,TRBD2,CASSIPRTSTDTGELFF,TGTGCCAGCAGCATTCCTCGGACTAGCACGGACACCGGGGAGCTGTTTTTT
TRBV5-1,TRBJ2-5,NA,NA,CASSLEQGARTQYF,TGCGCCAGCAGCTTGGAGCAGGGCGCGAGGACCCAGTACTTC
TRBV21-1,TRBJ2-2,NA,NA,CASLAGDTGELFF,TGTGCCAGCTTAGCGGGGGACACCGGGGAGCTGTTTTTT